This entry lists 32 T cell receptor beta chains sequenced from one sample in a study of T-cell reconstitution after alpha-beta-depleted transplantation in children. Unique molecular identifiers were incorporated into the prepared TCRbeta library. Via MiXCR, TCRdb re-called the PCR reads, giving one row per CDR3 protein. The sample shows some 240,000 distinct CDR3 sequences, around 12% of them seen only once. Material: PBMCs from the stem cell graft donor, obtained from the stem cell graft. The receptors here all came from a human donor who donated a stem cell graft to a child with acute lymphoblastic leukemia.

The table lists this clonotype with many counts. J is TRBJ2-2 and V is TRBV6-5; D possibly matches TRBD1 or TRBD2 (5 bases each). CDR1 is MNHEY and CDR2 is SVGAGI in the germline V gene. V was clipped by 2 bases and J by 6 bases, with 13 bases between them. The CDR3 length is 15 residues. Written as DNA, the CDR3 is TGTGCCAGCAGTTACGGCAGGGAGTATCCCGGGGAGCTGTTTTTT. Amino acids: CASSYGREYPGELFF.

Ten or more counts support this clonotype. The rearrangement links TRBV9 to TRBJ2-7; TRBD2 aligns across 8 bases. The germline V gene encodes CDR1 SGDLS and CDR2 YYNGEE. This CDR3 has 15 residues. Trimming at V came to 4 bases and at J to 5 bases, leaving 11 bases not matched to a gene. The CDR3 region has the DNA TGTGCCAGCAGCTCCTCGGATAGCGGGGACGACGAGCAGTACTTC. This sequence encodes CASSSSDSGDDEQYF.

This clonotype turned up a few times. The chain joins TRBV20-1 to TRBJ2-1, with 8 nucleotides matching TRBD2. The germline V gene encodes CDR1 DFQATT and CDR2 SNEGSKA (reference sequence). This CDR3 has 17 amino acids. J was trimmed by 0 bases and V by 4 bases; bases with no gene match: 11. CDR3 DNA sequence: TGCAGTGCTAAAGGGGGGAGCGGGGGCAGCTCCTACAATGAGCAGTTCTTC. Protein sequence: CSAKGGSGGSSYNEQFF.

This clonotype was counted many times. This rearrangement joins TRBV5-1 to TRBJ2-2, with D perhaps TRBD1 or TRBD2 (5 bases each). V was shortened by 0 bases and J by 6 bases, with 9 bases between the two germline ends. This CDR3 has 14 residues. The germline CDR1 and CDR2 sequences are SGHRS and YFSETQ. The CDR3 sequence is CASSLERDAGELFF. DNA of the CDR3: TGCGCCAGCAGCTTGGAACGGGACGCCGGGGAGCTGTTTTTT.

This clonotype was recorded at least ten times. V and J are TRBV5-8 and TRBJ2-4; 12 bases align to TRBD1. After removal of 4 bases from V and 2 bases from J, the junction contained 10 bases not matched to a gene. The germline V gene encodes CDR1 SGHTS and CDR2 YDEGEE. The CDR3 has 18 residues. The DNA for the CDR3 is TGTGCCAGCAGCCACCGGGACAGGGGGCTAGTGACCAAAAACATTCAGTACTTC. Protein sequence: CASSHRDRGLVTKNIQYF. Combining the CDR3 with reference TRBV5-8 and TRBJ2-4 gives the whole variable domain EAGVTQSPTHLIKTRGQQATLRCSPISGHTSVYWYQQALGLGLQFLLWYDEGEERNRGNFPPRFSGRQFPNYSSELNVNALELEDSALYLCASSHRDRGLVTKNIQYFGAGTRLSVL.

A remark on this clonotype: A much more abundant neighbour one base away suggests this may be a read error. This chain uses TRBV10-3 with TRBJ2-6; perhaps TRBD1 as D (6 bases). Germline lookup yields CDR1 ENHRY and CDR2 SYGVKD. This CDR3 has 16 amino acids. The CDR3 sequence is CGIRGHSPAGANVLTF. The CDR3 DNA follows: TGTGGCATCAGGGGACATAGTCCAGCTGGGGCCAACGTCCTGACTTTC.

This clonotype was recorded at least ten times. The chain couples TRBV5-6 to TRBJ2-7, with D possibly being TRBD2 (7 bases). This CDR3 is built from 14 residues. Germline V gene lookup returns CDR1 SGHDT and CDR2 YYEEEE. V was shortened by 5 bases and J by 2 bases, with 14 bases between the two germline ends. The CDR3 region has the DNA TGTGCCAGCAGTGGGGGGGGCACTCCCTACGAGCAGTACTTC. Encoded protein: CASSGGGTPYEQYF.

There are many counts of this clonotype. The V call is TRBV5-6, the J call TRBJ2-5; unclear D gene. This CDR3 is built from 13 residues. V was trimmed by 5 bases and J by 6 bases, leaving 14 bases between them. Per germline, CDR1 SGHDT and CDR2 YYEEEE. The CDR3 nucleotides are TGTGCCAGCAGGGTAAACAGTGGGAAGACCCAGTACTTC. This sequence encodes CASRVNSGKTQYF.

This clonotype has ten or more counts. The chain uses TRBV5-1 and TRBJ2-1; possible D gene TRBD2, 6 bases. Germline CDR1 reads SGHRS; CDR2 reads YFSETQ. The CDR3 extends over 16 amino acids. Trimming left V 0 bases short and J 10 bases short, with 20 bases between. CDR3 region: CASSLEGASRGLEQFF. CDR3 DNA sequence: TGCGCCAGCAGCTTGGAAGGCGCCAGCCGGGGGTTAGAGCAGTTCTTC.

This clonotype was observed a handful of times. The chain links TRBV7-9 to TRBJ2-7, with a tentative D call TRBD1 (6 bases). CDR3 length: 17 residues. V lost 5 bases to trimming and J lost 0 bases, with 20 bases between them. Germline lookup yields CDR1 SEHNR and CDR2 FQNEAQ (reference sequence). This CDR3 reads CASSLSYGQGRSYEQYF. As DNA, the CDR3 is TGTGCCAGCAGCCTCTCTTACGGGCAGGGGCGCTCCTACGAGCAGTACTTC.

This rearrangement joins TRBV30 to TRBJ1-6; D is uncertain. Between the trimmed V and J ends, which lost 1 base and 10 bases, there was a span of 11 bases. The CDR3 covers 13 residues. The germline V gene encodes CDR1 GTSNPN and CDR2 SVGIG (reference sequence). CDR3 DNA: TGTGCCTGGAGTGACGTTCCTGGATCACCCCTCCACTTT. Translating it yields CAWSDVPGSPLHF.

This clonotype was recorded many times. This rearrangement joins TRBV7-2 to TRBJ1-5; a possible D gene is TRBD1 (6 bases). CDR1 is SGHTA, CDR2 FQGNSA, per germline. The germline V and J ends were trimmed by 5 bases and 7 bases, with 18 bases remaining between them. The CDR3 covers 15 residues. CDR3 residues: CASSPGGGQWQPQHF. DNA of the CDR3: TGTGCCAGCAGCCCCGGCGGGGGGCAGTGGCAGCCCCAGCATTTT.

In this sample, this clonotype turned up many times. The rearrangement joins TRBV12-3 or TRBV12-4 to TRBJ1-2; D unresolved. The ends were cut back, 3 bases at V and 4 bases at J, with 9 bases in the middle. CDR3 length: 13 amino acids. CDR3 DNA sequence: TGTGCCAGCAGTTTTGGGGTTGGCTATGGCTACACCTTC. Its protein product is CASSFGVGYGYTF.

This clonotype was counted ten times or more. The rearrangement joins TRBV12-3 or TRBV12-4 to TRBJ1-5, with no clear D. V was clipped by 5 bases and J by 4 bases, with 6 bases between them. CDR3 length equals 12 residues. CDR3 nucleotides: TGTGCCAGCAGTGAACTTAATCAGCCCCAGCATTTT. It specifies CASSELNQPQHF.

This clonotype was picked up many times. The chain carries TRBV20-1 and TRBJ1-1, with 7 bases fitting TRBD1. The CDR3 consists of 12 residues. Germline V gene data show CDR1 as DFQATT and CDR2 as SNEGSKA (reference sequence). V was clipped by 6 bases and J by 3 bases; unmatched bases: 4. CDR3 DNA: TGCAGTGCCCCAGGGGGGGACACTGAAGCTTTCTTT. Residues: CSAPGGDTEAFF.

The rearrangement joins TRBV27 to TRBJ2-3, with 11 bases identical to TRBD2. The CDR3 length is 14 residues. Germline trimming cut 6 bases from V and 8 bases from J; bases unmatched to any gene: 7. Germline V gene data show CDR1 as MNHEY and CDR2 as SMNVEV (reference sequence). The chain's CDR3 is CASRSGTSGTTQYF. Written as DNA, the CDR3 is TGTGCCAGCAGATCCGGGACTAGCGGAACTACGCAGTATTTT.

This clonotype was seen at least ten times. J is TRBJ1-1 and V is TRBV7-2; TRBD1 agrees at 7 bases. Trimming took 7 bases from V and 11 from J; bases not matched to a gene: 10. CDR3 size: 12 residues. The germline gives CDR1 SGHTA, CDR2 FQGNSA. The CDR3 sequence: CASTRQGLNAFF. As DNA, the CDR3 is TGTGCCAGCACTCGACAGGGTCTCAATGCTTTCTTT.

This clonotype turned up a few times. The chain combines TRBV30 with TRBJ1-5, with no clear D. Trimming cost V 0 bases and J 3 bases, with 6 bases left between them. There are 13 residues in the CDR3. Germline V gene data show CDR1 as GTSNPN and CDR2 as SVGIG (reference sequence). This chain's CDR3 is CAWSVRDNQPQHF. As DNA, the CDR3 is TGTGCCTGGAGTGTAAGGGACAATCAGCCCCAGCATTTT. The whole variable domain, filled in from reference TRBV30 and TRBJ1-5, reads SQTIHQWPATLVQPVGSPLSLECTVEGTSNPNLYWYRQAAGRGLQLLFYSVGIGQISSEVPQNLSASRPQDRQFILSSKKLLLSDSGFYLCAWSVRDNQPQHFGDGTRLSIL.

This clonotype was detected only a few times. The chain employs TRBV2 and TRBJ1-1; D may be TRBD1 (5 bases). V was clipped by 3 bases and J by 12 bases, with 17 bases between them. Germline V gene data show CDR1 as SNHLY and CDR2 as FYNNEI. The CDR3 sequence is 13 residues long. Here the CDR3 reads CASSDPGAGGPFF. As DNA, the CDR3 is TGTGCCAGCAGTGACCCCGGGGCCGGGGGACCTTTCTTT.

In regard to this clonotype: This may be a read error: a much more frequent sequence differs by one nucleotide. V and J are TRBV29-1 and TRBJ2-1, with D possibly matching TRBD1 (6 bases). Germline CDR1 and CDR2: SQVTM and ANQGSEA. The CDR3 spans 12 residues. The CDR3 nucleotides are TGCAGCGTTGAAACAGGGTACAATGGGCAGTTCTTC. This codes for CSVETGYNGQFF.

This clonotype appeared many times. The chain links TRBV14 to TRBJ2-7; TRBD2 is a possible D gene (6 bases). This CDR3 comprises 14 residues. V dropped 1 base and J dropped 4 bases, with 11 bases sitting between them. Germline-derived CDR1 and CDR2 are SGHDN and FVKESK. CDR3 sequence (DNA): TGTGCCAGCAGCCAAGGTAGCGGAGATTACGAGCAGTACTTC. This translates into CASSQGSGDYEQYF.

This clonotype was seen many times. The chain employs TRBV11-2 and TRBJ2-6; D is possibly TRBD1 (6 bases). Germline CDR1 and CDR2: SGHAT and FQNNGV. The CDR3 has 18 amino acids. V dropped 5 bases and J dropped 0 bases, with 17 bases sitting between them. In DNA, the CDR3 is TGTGCCAGCAGCGCCCGATTTGGACAGCTCTCTGGGGCCAACGTCCTGACTTTC. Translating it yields CASSARFGQLSGANVLTF.

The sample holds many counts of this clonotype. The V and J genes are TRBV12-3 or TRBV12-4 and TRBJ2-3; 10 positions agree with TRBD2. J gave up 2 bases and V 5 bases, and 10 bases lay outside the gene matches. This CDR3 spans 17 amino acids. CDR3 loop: CASSTKGTSETTDTQYF. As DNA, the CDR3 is TGTGCCAGCAGTACAAAAGGGACTAGCGAAACCACAGATACGCAGTATTTT.

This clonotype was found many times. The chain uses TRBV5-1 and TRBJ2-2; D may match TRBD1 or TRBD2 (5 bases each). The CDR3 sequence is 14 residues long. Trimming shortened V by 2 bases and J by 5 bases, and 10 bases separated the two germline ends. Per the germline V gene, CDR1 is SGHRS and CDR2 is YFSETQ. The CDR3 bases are TGCGCCAGCAGCTTCGGGGCCCGAACCGGGGAGCTGTTTTTT. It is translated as CASSFGARTGELFF.

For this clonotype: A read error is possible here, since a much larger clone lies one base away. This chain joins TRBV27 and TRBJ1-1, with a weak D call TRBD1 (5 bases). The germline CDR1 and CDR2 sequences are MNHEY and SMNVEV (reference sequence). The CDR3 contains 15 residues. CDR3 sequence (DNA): TGTGCCAGCAGGTCCACTGGGGCTGCGAACACTGAAGCTTTGTTT. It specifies CASRSTGAANTEALF.

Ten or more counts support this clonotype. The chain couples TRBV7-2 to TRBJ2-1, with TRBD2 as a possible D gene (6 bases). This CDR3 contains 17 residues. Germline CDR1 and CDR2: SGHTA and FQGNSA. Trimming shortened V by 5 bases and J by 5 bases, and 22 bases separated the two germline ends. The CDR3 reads CASSHPGFGGIHNEQFF. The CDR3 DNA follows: TGTGCCAGCAGCCACCCAGGGTTCGGGGGAATCCACAATGAGCAGTTCTTC.

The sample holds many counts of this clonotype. The CDR3 protein is CASSDRGYLGETQYF. CDR3 sequence (DNA): TGTGCCAGCAGCGACCGGGGATACCTCGGAGAGACCCAGTACTTC. This chain joins TRBV7-6 and TRBJ2-5; D may be TRBD2 (5 bases). The germline gives CDR1 SGHVS, CDR2 FNYEAQ. V lost 5 bases and J 4 bases, leaving 17 bases between the germline ends. This CDR3 region has 15 residues. The complete variable domain, with remaining parts taken from reference TRBV7-6 and TRBJ2-5, reads GAGVSQSPRYKVTKRGQDVALRCDPISGHVSLYWYRQALGQGPEFLTYFNYEAQQDKSGLPNDRFSAERPEGSISTLTIQRTEQRDSAMYRCASSDRGYLGETQYFGPGTRLLVL.

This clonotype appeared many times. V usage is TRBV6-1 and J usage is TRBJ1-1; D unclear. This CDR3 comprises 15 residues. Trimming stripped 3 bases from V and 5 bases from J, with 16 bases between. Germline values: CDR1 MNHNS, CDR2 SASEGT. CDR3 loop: CASSDYGVQKTEAFF. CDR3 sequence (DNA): TGTGCCAGCAGTGATTATGGGGTTCAGAAAACTGAAGCTTTCTTT.

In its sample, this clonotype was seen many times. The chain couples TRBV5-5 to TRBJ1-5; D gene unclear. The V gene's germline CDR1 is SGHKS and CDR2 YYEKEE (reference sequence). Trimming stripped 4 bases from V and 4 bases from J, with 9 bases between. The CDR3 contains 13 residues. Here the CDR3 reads CASSPAPNQPQHF. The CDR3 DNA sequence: TGTGCCAGCAGCCCGGCGCCAAATCAGCCCCAGCATTTT.

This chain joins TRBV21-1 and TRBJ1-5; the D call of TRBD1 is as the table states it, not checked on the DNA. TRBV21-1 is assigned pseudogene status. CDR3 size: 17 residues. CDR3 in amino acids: CASSKSDTWGGNQPQHF. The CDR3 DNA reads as TGTGCCAGCAGCAAATCCGACACCTGGGGGGGCAATCAGCCCCAGCATTTT.

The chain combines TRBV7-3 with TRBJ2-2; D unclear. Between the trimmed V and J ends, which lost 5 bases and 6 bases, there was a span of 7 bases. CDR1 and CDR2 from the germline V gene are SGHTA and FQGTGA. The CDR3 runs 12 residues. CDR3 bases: TGTGCCAGCAGCCATCAATCCGGGGAGCTGTTTTTT. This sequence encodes CASSHQSGELFF.

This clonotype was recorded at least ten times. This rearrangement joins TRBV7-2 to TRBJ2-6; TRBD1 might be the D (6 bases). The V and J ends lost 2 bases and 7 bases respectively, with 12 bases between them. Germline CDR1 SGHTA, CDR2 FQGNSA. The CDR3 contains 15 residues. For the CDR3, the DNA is TGTGCCAGCAGCTTAAGGGACATTAGAGCCAACGTCCTGACTTTC. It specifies CASSLRDIRANVLTF.